Listed below are T cell receptor beta chains from one sample, sequenced in a study of CD8 T cells in Susac syndrome. In TCRdb, the immunoSEQ multiplex PCR reads were re-called with MiXCR into one record per CDR3 protein. Of 160,000 or so distinct CDR3 sequences in the sample, approximately 95% are singletons; the top ten hold roughly 0.16%. Material for sequencing was CD4+ T cells from PBMCs. The receptor source for this set is a human donor with Susac syndrome. Both conserved end residues are part of each CDR3.

V: TRBV11-3
CDR3: CASSLSGTDTQYF

V: TRBV7-3
CDR3: CASSLLAATGELFF

V: TRBV13
CDR3: CASSLEPGGYGYTF

V: TRBV14
CDR3: CASRGQGHNEQFF

V: TRBV9
CDR3: CASSVDEGLYNEQFF

V: TRBV9
CDR3: CASSASGRQDNSPLHF

V: TRBV15
CDR3: CATSRALRGYGYTF

V: TRBV20-1
CDR3: CSAIIANYGYTF

V: TRBV29-1
CDR3: CSVDGPNTEAFF

V: TRBV20-1
CDR3: CSARIAGGPPVVQTQYF

V: TRBV13
CDR3: CASGSAGSAYEQYF

V: TRBV5-1
CDR3: CASSLGVSNEKLFF

V: TRBV23-1
CDR3: CASMITEAFF

V: TRBV18
CDR3: CASSPPSPLNEQFF

V: TRBV7-2
CDR3: CASSPLVGAVIRTDTQYF